Shown below are 5 T cell receptor beta chains from a single sample sequenced in a study of T cells in Graves' hyperthyroidism and ophthalmopathy. Amplified TCR beta CDR3 regions derived from RNA transcripts. HTBI primers were employed in a first-round RT-PCR of the TCR CDR3. MiXCR, applied by TCRdb to the multiplex PCR reads, yields one record per CDR3 protein. The sample contains just under 750,000 distinct CDR3 sequences, roughly a third of which appear only once. The sequenced sample consisted of blood. The source is a woman between 40 and 55 years old with Graves' hyperthyroidism.

Details on this clonotype: An end of the junction does not agree with germline; a read error may underlie this. The rearrangement links TRBV24-1 to TRBJ2-7; D might be TRBD1 (6 bases). Germline assignment: CDR1 KGHDR and CDR2 SFDVKD. The CDR3 runs to 14 residues. The CDR3 DNA follows: TGTGCCAGCAGTTTAGTCCAGGGGAAGTACGAGCAGTACTTC. Its protein product is CASSLVQGKYEQYF.

This clonotype has ten or more counts. The rearrangement joins TRBV3-1 to TRBJ2-7; TRBD1 matches at 7 bases. This CDR3 is 13 amino acids long. Germline CDR1 is LGHDT and CDR2 is YNNKEL (reference sequence). Trimming at V came to 1 base and at J to 3 bases, leaving 0 bases not matched to a gene. The CDR3 sequence is CASSQGTGYEQYF. The CDR3 nucleotides read TGTGCCAGCAGCCAAGGGACAGGCTACGAGCAGTACTTC.

This clonotype was detected many times. The chain is built from TRBV4-3 and TRBJ2-7, with unresolved D. Trimming left V 0 bases short and J 3 bases short, with 12 bases between. Per the germline V gene, CDR1 is LGHNA and CDR2 is YSLEER. The CDR3 is made up of 15 amino acids. The CDR3 DNA follows: TGCGCCAGCAGCCAAGATTGGCCAAGAGGCTACGAGCAGTACTTC. Protein: CASSQDWPRGYEQYF.

This clonotype was counted many times. The chain couples TRBV7-8 to TRBJ1-2; no reliable D call. CDR3 size: 14 residues. V was cut by 4 bases and J by 6 bases, with 15 bases left in between. Per germline, CDR1 SGHVS and CDR2 FQNEAQ. The CDR3 reads CASSYSREVDGYTF. The CDR3 bases are TGTGCCAGCAGCTATAGCCGGGAGGTCGATGGCTACACCTTC.

In its sample, this clonotype was seen many times. The chain carries TRBV29-1 and TRBJ1-1; D might be TRBD1 (6 bases). Germline V gene data show CDR1 as SQVTM and CDR2 as ANQGSEA. The V end lost 6 bases, the J end lost 5 bases, and 19 bases lay between the germline ends. This CDR3 has 14 amino acids. CDR3 protein: CSVRLGGASTEAFF. The CDR3 nucleotides read TGCAGCGTGCGACTGGGGGGCGCGTCTACTGAAGCTTTCTTT.